This entry lists 20 T cell receptor beta chains sequenced from one sample in a study. TCRdb re-called the 5' RACE reads with MiXCR, one entry per CDR3 protein. Among approximately 57,000 distinct CDR3 sequences, roughly 20% were seen once, and the ten largest hold roughly 3.5%. Treg sorting used a CD4+CD25+CD127-/low gate. The material sequenced was tumor-infiltrating Tregs sorted from the breast tumor. All receptors come from a female donor with breast cancer.

Ten or more counts support this clonotype. The chain couples TRBV7-3 to TRBJ2-2; D gene ambiguous. CDR3 length: 13 amino acids. The germline V gene has CDR1 SGHTA and CDR2 FQGTGA. The ends were cut back, 2 bases at V and 6 bases at J, with 7 bases in the middle. In DNA form, the CDR3 reads TGTGCCAGCAGCTTACTTATAGCCGGGGAGCTGTTTTTT. Protein sequence: CASSLLIAGELFF. The full variable domain, in which reference TRBV7-3 and TRBJ2-2 provide the parts outside the CDR3, is GAGVSQTPSNKVTEKGKYVELRCDPISGHTALYWYRQSLGQGPEFLIYFQGTGAADDSGLPNDRFFAVRPEGSVSTLKIQRTERGDSAVYLCASSLLIAGELFFGEGSRLTVL.

This clonotype was recorded at least ten times. The V call is TRBV12-3 or TRBV12-4, the J call TRBJ1-5; a possible D gene is TRBD1 (5 bases). The CDR3 spans 12 residues. Trimming shortened V by 5 bases and J by 6 bases, and 8 bases separated the two germline ends. CDR3 in amino acids: CASSQGIQPQHF. DNA for the CDR3: TGTGCCAGCAGTCAGGGTATTCAGCCCCAGCATTTT.

This clonotype was detected ten times or more. The chain combines TRBV7-2 with TRBJ2-7; TRBD1 might be the D (6 bases). The CDR3 is 16 residues long. Germline-derived CDR1 and CDR2 are SGHTA and FQGNSA. The V and J ends lost 0 bases and 6 bases respectively, with 18 bases between them. The CDR3 DNA reads TGTGCCAGCAGCTTAGCACACAGTCCCGGGACACGCGAGCAGTACTTC. Its protein product is CASSLAHSPGTREQYF.

This clonotype was observed a few times. The rearrangement links TRBV7-2 to TRBJ1-2, with D possibly being TRBD1 (6 bases). Trimming stripped 2 bases from V and 2 bases from J, with 9 bases between. Germline V gives CDR1 SGHTA, CDR2 FQGNSA. This CDR3 comprises 14 residues. As DNA, the CDR3 is TGTGCCAGCAGCTTAAGGGACAAGAACTATGGCTACACCTTC. This codes for CASSLRDKNYGYTF. The complete variable domain, with remaining parts taken from reference TRBV7-2 and TRBJ1-2, reads GAGVSQSPSNKVTEKGKDVELRCDPISGHTALYWYRQSLGQGLEFLIYFQGNSAPDKSGLPSDRFSAERTGGSVSTLTIQRTQQEDSAVYLCASSLRDKNYGYTFGSGTRLTVV.

The V gene is TRBV20-1, the J gene TRBJ1-5, with TRBD1 matching 10 bases. In germline, CDR1 is DFQATT, CDR2 SNEGSKA (reference sequence). The CDR3 is made up of 15 amino acids. Unmatched junction bases numbered 15, after V lost 6 bases and J lost 10 bases. The DNA for the CDR3 is TGCAGTGCGCTATACGGGACAGGGGCCTCCCCACCCCAGCATTTT. It specifies CSALYGTGASPPQHF.

The chain couples TRBV7-7 to TRBJ2-1; the match to TRBD2 covers 7 bases. V gave up 1 base and J gave up 12 bases; unmatched junction bases: 12. CDR1 and CDR2 from the germline V gene are SSHAT and FNYEAQ (reference sequence). The CDR3 is made up of 15 amino acids. The CDR3 protein is CASSLGLGGFDGQFF. CDR3 nucleotide sequence: TGTGCCAGCAGCTTAGGTCTGGGGGGGTTTGATGGGCAGTTCTTC.

This clonotype has just a few counts. This sequence joins TRBV29-1 and TRBJ2-1; D uncertain. This CDR3 spans 16 amino acids. Germline lookup yields CDR1 SQVTM and CDR2 ANQGSEA. Deletions cut 5 bases from V and 0 bases from J, with 17 bases between. Here the CDR3 reads CSVPNSLGNSYNEQFF. The DNA of the CDR3 is TGCAGCGTTCCCAATTCTCTAGGTAACTCCTACAATGAGCAGTTCTTC.

This clonotype has only a few counts. The CDR3 DNA is TGTGCCAGCAGCTTAGAGGGGGGCACAGATACGCAGTATTTT. It encodes CASSLEGGTDTQYF. V is TRBV7-2 and J is TRBJ2-3; D may be TRBD1 (6 bases). Germline CDR1 reads SGHTA; CDR2 reads FQGNSA. V gave up 1 base and J gave up 1 base, with 6 bases separating them. The length of the CDR3 is 14 residues. Looking up the rest from reference TRBV7-2 and TRBJ2-3 gives the full variable domain: GAGVSQSPSNKVTEKGKDVELRCDPISGHTALYWYRQSLGQGLEFLIYFQGNSAPDKSGLPSDRFSAERTGGSVSTLTIQRTQQEDSAVYLCASSLEGGTDTQYFGPGTRLTVL.

This clonotype was seen only a few times. The V and J genes are TRBV5-1 and TRBJ2-1; D gene uncertain. V was pared by 5 bases and J by 5 bases, with 11 bases between. The CDR3 is made up of 13 amino acids. The germline V gene has CDR1 SGHRS and CDR2 YFSETQ. The CDR3 region is CASRLGIDNEQFF. The DNA for the CDR3 is TGCGCCAGCAGACTCGGCATCGACAATGAGCAGTTCTTC.

As concerns this clonotype: This could be a read error, since a much larger clone is one nucleotide away. The J gene is TRBJ1-2, the V gene TRBV4-1, with no clear D. Germline V gene sequence: CDR1 MGHRA, CDR2 YSYEKL. The CDR3 runs to 14 residues. CDR3 protein: CASSHESNAYGCTF. The CDR3, as DNA: TGCGCCAGCAGCCACGAAAGTAACGCCTATGGCTGCACCTTC.

The chain carries TRBV12-3 or TRBV12-4 and TRBJ1-1; D possibly corresponds to TRBD1 (5 bases). V was pared by 5 bases and J by 6 bases, with 16 bases between. The CDR3 consists of 14 residues. The CDR3 region is CASSPRTGGSEAFF. Here the CDR3 DNA reads TGTGCCAGCAGTCCGCGGACTGGGGGGTCTGAAGCTTTCTTT.

This CDR3 reads CASSLWELNTEAFF. In DNA, the CDR3 is TGCGCCAGCAGCTTGTGGGAGTTGAACACTGAAGCTTTCTTT. The chain couples TRBV5-1 to TRBJ1-1; D remains ambiguous. CDR1 SGHRS and CDR2 YFSETQ come from the germline V gene. This CDR3 is built from 14 residues. Trimming removed 1 base from V and 0 bases from J, with 7 bases in between.

This chain connects TRBV20-1 to TRBJ2-3, with 8 bases lining up with TRBD1. V lost 3 bases and J lost 4; bases outside the gene matches: 0. CDR1 and CDR2 (germline): DFQATT, SNEGSKA (reference sequence). CDR3 size: 12 residues. The CDR3 loop reads CSARGQADTQYF. CDR3 coding DNA: TGCAGTGCTAGGGGACAGGCAGATACGCAGTATTTT.

This clonotype showed up just a few times. The V call is TRBV7-9, the J call TRBJ2-1; a weak D match, TRBD2 (5 bases). The CDR3 consists of 15 residues. Germline CDR1 is SEHNR and CDR2 is FQNEAQ (reference sequence). Trimming removed 0 bases from V and 7 bases from J, with 13 bases in between. CDR3 coding DNA: TGTGCCAGCAGCTTAGCGGCCCTCCGGGGAAATGAGCAGTTCTTC. Its protein product is CASSLAALRGNEQFF.

Details on this clonotype: An end of the junction differs from the germline gene, which may be a read error. The chain employs TRBV6-1 and TRBJ2-7; maybe TRBD2 (6 bases). Germline assignment: CDR1 MNHNS and CDR2 SASEGT. The CDR3 is made up of 12 amino acids. CDR3 sequence: CASREARGLQVF. CDR3 DNA: TGTGCCAGCAGGGAAGCGCGGGGACTGCAGGTGTTC.

Worth noting for this clonotype: A much larger clone lies one base from this, so it may be a read error. The chain employs TRBV5-1 and TRBJ1-1; 8 nucleotides line up with TRBD1. Germline CDR1 SGHRS, CDR2 YFSETQ. The CDR3 contains 14 residues. This chain's CDR3 is CASRRQGSHTEACF. The DNA of the CDR3 is TGCGCCAGCAGGCGACAGGGGAGTCACACTGAAGCTTGCTTT.

V gene TRBV7-2 combines with J gene TRBJ2-3, with D tentatively TRBD2 (7 bases). Germline-derived CDR1 and CDR2 are SGHTA and FQGNSA. Between the trimmed V and J ends, which lost 6 bases and 6 bases, there was a span of 16 bases. This CDR3 is 14 amino acids long. Written as DNA, the CDR3 is TGTACCAGCAGTCCTCGTCGGGGGGCGGATACGCAGTATTTT. It yields the protein CTSSPRRGADTQYF.

This clonotype was seen many times. The chain couples TRBV7-2 to TRBJ1-4; D not resolved. Trimming cost V 4 bases and J 8 bases, with 14 bases left between them. The length of the CDR3 is 14 residues. CDR1 and CDR2 (germline): SGHTA, FQGNSA. CDR3 region: CASSSRGSGEKLFF. Here the CDR3 DNA reads TGTGCCAGCAGCTCCCGCGGGTCGGGAGAAAAACTGTTTTTT.

As concerns this clonotype: This may stem from a read error, because a much larger clone lies one nucleotide away. The chain employs TRBV29-1 and TRBJ2-1, with 12 bases matching TRBD2. This CDR3 contains 18 residues. CDR1 and CDR2 from the germline V gene are SQVTM and ANQGSEA. V trimming: 6 bases; J trimming: 2 bases; junction bases outside the gene matches: 14. CDR3: CSVYPGTSGSSPYNEQFF. The CDR3 bases are TGCAGCGTATACCCCGGGACTAGCGGGTCAAGCCCCTACAATGAGCAGTTCTTC.

As concerns this clonotype: With a much larger clone just one base away, this may be a read error. The V call is TRBV12-3 or TRBV12-4, the J call TRBJ1-2; the D gene is possibly TRBD1 (5 bases). The CDR3 totals 13 residues. The CDR3: CASSYQGNYGYAF. Written as DNA, the CDR3 is TGTGCCAGCAGCTACCAGGGCAACTATGGCTACGCCTTC.